This passage covers 11 T cell receptor beta chains from one sample sequenced in a study of molecular identifiers for immune sequencing clone quantification. TCRdb re-analysed the PCR reads in MiXCR, keeping a single row per CDR3 protein. The sample lists approximately 590,000 distinct CDR3 sequences; 25% were seen once. The sequenced sample consisted of naive CD8+ T cells from blood, with Jurkat cell RNA spiked in. Regarding subset: FACS-sorted CD8+CD4-CCR7+CD45RA+ naive T cells. The source of these receptors is a human donor in good health. Some libraries in this study had Jurkat cell RNA spiked in.

This clonotype was counted many times. The J gene is TRBJ2-6, the V gene TRBV25-1, with a tentative D call TRBD1 (5 bases). Germline loops: CDR1 MGHDK, CDR2 SYGVNS. CDR3 size: 17 residues. Trimming took off 3 bases at V and 3 bases at J, with 15 bases between the two ends. The CDR3: CASSEGNRLFGANVLTF. The DNA of the CDR3 is TGTGCCAGCAGTGAGGGGAACAGGTTGTTTGGGGCCAACGTCCTGACTTTC.

This clonotype has more than one count but fewer than ten. CDR3 DNA sequence: TGTGCCAGCAGGGGGGGACAGGAAGTGTACTATGGCTACACCTTC. This sequence encodes CASRGGQEVYYGYTF. The rearrangement joins TRBV2 to TRBJ1-2, with TRBD1 matching 8 bases. With V trimmed by 6 bases and J by 3 bases, 9 bases remained unmatched. The CDR3 is 15 residues long. Per germline, CDR1 SNHLY and CDR2 FYNNEI.

For this clonotype: A read error is possible here, since a much larger clone lies one base away. The J gene is TRBJ2-3, the V gene TRBV2; D is possibly TRBD2 (7 bases). The V end lost 4 bases, the J end lost 6 bases, and 17 bases lay between the germline ends. Germline CDR1 and CDR2: SNHLY and FYNNEI. The CDR3 consists of 15 residues. The CDR3: CASSGALGGPDTQYF. CDR3 sequence (DNA): TGTGCCAGCAGTGGAGCTCTGGGGGGGCCCGATACGCAGTATTTT.

This clonotype was picked up many times. The V gene is TRBV13, the J gene TRBJ2-1; D is possibly TRBD1 (5 bases). The CDR3 length is 16 residues. V gave up 0 bases and J gave up 2 bases, with 11 bases separating them. Germline V gives CDR1 PRHDT, CDR2 FYEKMQ (reference sequence). The CDR3 nucleotides are TGTGCCAGCAGCTTAGGGTTCAGGGCGACCTACAATGAGCAGTTCTTC. Protein: CASSLGFRATYNEQFF.

At least ten counts were recorded for this clonotype. This sequence joins TRBV20-1 and TRBJ2-5; D call uncertain. The CDR3 loop spans 17 amino acids. From germline, CDR1 is DFQATT and CDR2 SNEGSKA (reference sequence). The V end lost 0 bases, the J end lost 0 bases, and 17 bases lay between the germline ends. CDR3 in amino acids: CSARDRPKTKYQETQYF. The DNA of the CDR3 is TGCAGTGCTAGAGATAGGCCTAAGACAAAGTACCAAGAGACCCAGTACTTC.

This clonotype was observed at least ten times. The chain uses TRBV20-1 and TRBJ1-1; 8 bases are a match to TRBD1. Trimming took 4 bases from V and 4 from J; bases not matched to a gene: 2. This CDR3 has 12 amino acids. From germline, CDR1 is DFQATT and CDR2 SNEGSKA (reference sequence). The CDR3 region is CSANRGGTEAFF. CDR3 DNA: TGCAGTGCTAACAGGGGGGGCACTGAAGCTTTCTTT.

Remarks on this clonotype: Since a much larger clone is just one base distant, this may be a read error. This chain uses TRBV28 with TRBJ2-3, with D hard to call. The germline CDR1 and CDR2 sequences are MDHEN and SYDVKM. Trimming pared 2 bases from V and 4 bases from J, leaving 10 bases between. This CDR3 spans 14 amino acids. As DNA, the CDR3 is TGTGCCAGCAGTTTACGGGTGAACGCAGATACGCAGTATTTT. This encodes CASSLRVNADTQYF.

This clonotype came up a few times. The chain joins TRBV27 to TRBJ2-3; 12 bases match TRBD2. Germline-derived CDR1 and CDR2 are MNHEY and SMNVEV (reference sequence). The CDR3 totals 17 residues. V shed 8 bases, J shed 1 base, and the junction held 10 bases outside the gene matches. This chain's CDR3 is CASALLAGGSGTDTQYF. CDR3 coding DNA: TGTGCCAGCGCCTTACTAGCGGGAGGCTCTGGCACAGATACGCAGTATTTT.

This clonotype has ten or more counts. The V and J genes are TRBV29-1 and TRBJ2-3; D remains ambiguous. Germline values: CDR1 SQVTM, CDR2 ANQGSEA. This CDR3 has 11 amino acids. Trimming cost V 7 bases and J 2 bases, with 7 bases left between them. The CDR3 DNA is TGCAGCGGAAGTTACACAGATACGCAGTATTTT. This codes for CSGSYTDTQYF.

This clonotype was seen repeatedly, ten times or more. The V and J genes are TRBV5-4 and TRBJ2-7, with 7 bases identical to TRBD1. Trimming at V came to 7 bases and at J to 2 bases, leaving 12 bases not matched to a gene. The germline V gene encodes CDR1 SGHNT and CDR2 YYREEE (reference sequence). The CDR3 consists of 15 residues. The CDR3: CASAFWGQSAYEQYF. The CDR3 DNA sequence: TGTGCCAGCGCTTTTTGGGGACAGAGTGCCTACGAGCAGTACTTC.

V is TRBV19 and J is TRBJ1-5, with D hard to call. CDR1 LNHDA and CDR2 SQIVND come from the germline V gene (reference sequence). The CDR3 is made up of 15 amino acids. V was cut by 6 bases and J by 5 bases, with 17 bases left in between. CDR3 DNA: TGTGCCAGTAGGACTATGGAGCGTTCCGATCAGCCCCAGCATTTT. Amino acid sequence: CASRTMERSDQPQHF. The full variable domain, its missing parts supplied by reference TRBV19 and TRBJ1-5, is DGGITQSPKYLFRKEGQNVTLSCEQNLNHDAMYWYRQDPGQGLRLIYYSQIVNDFQKGDIAEGYSVSREKKESFPLTVTSAQKNPTAFYLCASRTMERSDQPQHFGDGTRLSIL.